This T cell receptor beta chain was sequenced in a study of PD-L1 blockade in urothelial cancer. Background on the study: The median number of T cells present in blood samples was fewer than 150,000.

Synthetic templates analogous to TCR were spiked into all PCRs individually. Generated by immunoSEQ multiplex PCR, the TCRdb table keeps only in-frame clones and is missing some. The table lists 35,000 to 45,000 clones, around nine tenths of them singletons. Locally advanced or metastatic urothelial carcinoma affected the patients. Samples were collected from each patient before treatment and during treatment. Each patient gave between 1 and 8 of them in total. Trimming pared 5 bases from V and 4 bases from J, leaving 17 bases between. This CDR3 has 15 residues. CDR1 is SEHNR, CDR2 FQNEAQ, per germline (reference sequence).

The chain recombines TRBV7-9 with TRBJ1-2; D not certain. This TCR derives from a woman in her sixties with urothelial cancer. Sequences were derived from PBMCs, sampled around atezolizumab (anti-PD-L1) treatment. CDR3 amino acids: CASSQERAWGYGYTF. The CDR3 bases are TGTGCCAGCAGCCAAGAGAGGGCCTGGGGCTATGGCTACACCTTC.